Reported below is one T cell receptor (beta chain). This sample was included in a study of blood T cell repertoires in COVID-19. Study details: Some COVID-19 samples were acute and others convalescent; all came from the United States, Italy and Spain.

Trimming took 3 bases from V and 5 from J, leaving 23 bases between them. Germline V gene lookup returns CDR1 KGHSH and CDR2 LQKENI. The CDR3 has 18 residues. The protocol was immunoSEQ multiplex PCR, while the TCRdb copy is restricted to in-frame clones and leaves out a portion. The data show fewer than 400,000 clones, about 87% seen once. The sample comprised PBMCs or T cells enriched from blood (not recorded which). The TCR originated in a woman between 50 and 59 years old who had recovered from COVID-19. The gene calls are TRBV18 and TRBJ2-1; D might be TRBD1 (5 bases). The CDR3 region has the DNA TGTGCCAGCTCACCCCGCCCAGGGAAGAGCCCCTTGGACAATGAGCAGTTCTTC. Its protein is CASSPRPGKSPLDNEQFF.